Listed here are 4 T cell receptor beta chains from one sample, sequenced in a study of T cells after yellow fever vaccination. TCRdb ran MiXCR on the 5' RACE reads and lists one entry per CDR3 protein. The data contain just over 300,000 distinct CDR3 sequences, 3.6% of them singletons. Sequencing used PBMCs, obtained on the day of the yellow fever booster vaccination. All receptors derive from a man in his late teens or twenties who received the YFV17D yellow fever vaccine.

This clonotype was seen only a few times. The chain uses TRBV12-3 or TRBV12-4 and TRBJ1-4; D might be TRBD1 (6 bases). The CDR3 contains 13 residues. Trimming shortened V by 2 bases and J by 6 bases, and 7 bases separated the two germline ends. The chain's CDR3 is CASSLSGDEKLFF. The CDR3 coding sequence is TGTGCCAGCAGTTTATCAGGGGATGAAAAACTGTTTTTT.

This clonotype showed up many times. The chain joins TRBV20-1 to TRBJ2-3; tentatively, D is TRBD2 (6 bases). V was cut by 4 bases and J by 0 bases, with 11 bases left in between. This CDR3 contains 14 residues. Germline V lookup: CDR1 DFQATT, CDR2 SNEGSKA (reference sequence). This CDR3 reads CSAISGGSTDTQYF. As DNA, the CDR3 is TGCAGTGCTATTTCCGGGGGAAGCACAGATACGCAGTATTTT.

This clonotype was found many times. The V call is TRBV20-1, the J call TRBJ2-5, with TRBD2 identical over 12 bases. CDR1 is DFQATT, CDR2 SNEGSKA, per germline (reference sequence). Trimming took 6 bases from V and 0 from J; bases not matched to a gene: 2. The CDR3 consists of 14 residues. CDR3 DNA sequence: TGCAGTGCCACTAGCGGGGGGTACCAAGAGACCCAGTACTTC. Amino acids: CSATSGGYQETQYF.

This clonotype was counted at least ten times. The chain couples TRBV5-1 to TRBJ1-2, with no clear D. The CDR3 is made up of 14 amino acids. With 5 bases removed from V and 2 bases from J, the gap between germline ends came to 13 bases. CDR1 and CDR2 (germline): SGHRS, YFSETQ. CDR3 sequence (DNA): TGCGCCAGCAGATTGTGGGCCGACAACTATGGCTACACCTTC. Amino acid sequence: CASRLWADNYGYTF.